One and the same sample provided the 14 T cell receptor beta chains below, sequenced in a study of blood T cell repertoires in COVID-19. TCRdb's copy holds only in-frame clones and misses some; the assay was immunoSEQ multiplex PCR. The repertoire holds 61,000 or so clones, with under 85% as singletons. Sequenced sample: peripheral blood. These TCRs come from a woman in her seventies with acute or convalescent COVID-19.

The chain employs TRBV4-1 and TRBJ2-1, with 7 nucleotides matching TRBD1. This CDR3 is built from 15 residues. From germline, CDR1 is MGHRA and CDR2 YSYEKL. Germline trimming cut 1 base from V and 8 bases from J; bases unmatched to any gene: 8. The CDR3 nucleotides are TGCGCCAGCAGCCAAGCATGGGTACAGGGGTATGAGCAGTTCTTC. Protein: CASSQAWVQGYEQFF.

This clone is a singleton in its sample. The rearrangement links TRBV7-2 to TRBJ1-6; D ambiguous. Trimming shortened V by 8 bases and J by 14 bases, and 13 bases separated the two germline ends. The CDR3 has 11 amino acids. Germline lookup yields CDR1 SGHTA and CDR2 FQGNSA. The CDR3 reads CASEGLGSLHF. The CDR3 region has the DNA TGTGCCAGCGAAGGTCTCGGGTCCCTCCACTTT.

The V gene is TRBV24-1, the J gene TRBJ2-5, with TRBD2 as a possible D gene (5 bases). The V end lost 4 bases, the J end lost 1 base, and 9 bases lay between the germline ends. This CDR3 contains 14 residues. Germline CDR1 KGHDR, CDR2 SFDVKD. CDR3: CATSEGLSQETQYF. CDR3 nucleotides: TGTGCCACCAGTGAAGGACTTTCCCAAGAGACCCAGTACTTC.

The gene calls are TRBV3-1 (or the pseudogene TRBV3-2) and TRBJ1-2; no definite D call. This CDR3 contains 12 residues. The ends were cut back, 4 bases at V and 8 bases at J, with 11 bases in the middle. CDR1 is LGHDT, CDR2 YNNKEL, per germline (reference sequence). The CDR3 sequence is CASSPWGGGYTF. The CDR3 coding sequence is TGTGCCAGCAGCCCCTGGGGAGGGGGCTACACCTTC.

This rearrangement joins TRBV2 to TRBJ2-2; D unclear. The V gene's germline CDR1 is SNHLY and CDR2 FYNNEI. V was cut by 7 bases and J by 6 bases, with 15 bases left in between. This CDR3 contains 14 residues. CDR3 nucleotide sequence: TGTGCCAGCAATGAGCTCAGTCCCCCCGGGGAGCTGTTTTTT. This translates into CASNELSPPGELFF.

The chain combines TRBV5-5 with TRBJ2-5; D unclear. V was shortened by 4 bases and J by 0 bases, with 13 bases between the two germline ends. This CDR3 spans 15 amino acids. Germline CDR1 and CDR2: SGHKS and YYEKEE (reference sequence). The CDR3, as DNA: TGTGCCAGCAGCACTCGCGTGACAAACCAAGAGACCCAGTACTTC. It specifies CASSTRVTNQETQYF.

The chain has TRBV10-1 and TRBJ2-7; TRBD1 aligns across 8 bases. J was trimmed by 2 bases and V by 8 bases; bases with no gene match: 2. Germline V gene data show CDR1 as WNHNN and CDR2 as SYGVQD (reference sequence). The CDR3 sequence is 12 residues long. DNA of the CDR3: TGCGCCAGCGGACAGGGCACCTACGAGCAGTACTTC. Protein sequence: CASGQGTYEQYF.

The gene calls are TRBV6-6 and TRBJ1-6, with TRBD1 as a possible D gene (5 bases). The CDR3 spans 15 residues. Trimming stripped 6 bases from V and 11 bases from J, with 20 bases between. The V gene's germline CDR1 is MNHNY and CDR2 SVGAGI (reference sequence). For the CDR3, the DNA is TGTGCCAGCAGCTTCTCCAGGGTCGGTGGTACACCCCTCCACTTT. Amino acids: CASSFSRVGGTPLHF.

V usage is TRBV2 and J usage is TRBJ2-3; 8 bases line up with TRBD2. Germline V lookup: CDR1 SNHLY, CDR2 FYNNEI. V lost 7 bases to trimming and J lost 6 bases; unmatched junction nucleotides: 9. The CDR3 spans 14 residues. CDR3 region: CASKTQRGTDTQYF. CDR3 DNA: TGTGCCAGCAAAACCCAGCGGGGGACTGATACGCAGTATTTT.

The count of this clone is one. The chain joins TRBV6-2 or TRBV6-3 to TRBJ1-2; 8 nucleotides match TRBD1. Germline CDR1 reads MNHEY; CDR2 reads SVGEGT. This CDR3 spans 15 amino acids. The V gene end was trimmed by 4 bases and the J gene end by 6 bases; junction bases not matched to a gene: 10. CDR3 protein: CASSSPGTGWDGYTF. The CDR3, as DNA: TGTGCCAGCAGTTCGCCCGGGACAGGCTGGGATGGCTACACCTTC.

CDR3 bases: TGTGCCAGCAGGAGGGCGGGGGGGCCCAATGAGCAGTTCTTC. Its translation: CASRRAGGPNEQFF. The chain carries TRBV6-5 and TRBJ2-1; 9 positions agree with TRBD2. V shed 6 bases and J 6 bases; nucleotides not matched to a gene: 6. There are 14 residues in the CDR3. Per germline, CDR1 MNHEY and CDR2 SVGAGI.

The chain carries TRBV7-8 and TRBJ1-5; unclear D gene. Germline V gene lookup returns CDR1 SGHVS and CDR2 FQNEAQ. This CDR3 contains 15 residues. With 1 base removed from V and 5 bases from J, the gap between germline ends came to 12 bases. The DNA for the CDR3 is TGTGCCAGCAGCTTAGAAACAGCAACATATCAGCCCCAGCATTTT. This gives the protein CASSLETATYQPQHF.

The chain employs TRBV10-3 and TRBJ2-7; 13 bases align to TRBD2. With 10 bases clipped from V and 6 bases from J, the junction kept 3 bases outside the gene matches. The CDR3 contains 12 residues. Germline CDR1 is ENHRY and CDR2 is SYGVKD. The CDR3 DNA is TGTGCCACACGACTAGCGGGGGGCGAGCAGTACTTC. This gives the protein CATRLAGGEQYF.

In nucleotides, the CDR3 is TGTGCCAGCAGCTCTGGGACTAGCGGGGGTGATGAGCAGTTCTTC. Its protein is CASSSGTSGGDEQFF. This sequence joins TRBV4-2 and TRBJ2-1; 14 bases align to TRBD2. The J segment lost 8 bases and the V segment lost 5 bases, leaving 5 bases of the junction unmatched. Germline V gene lookup returns CDR1 LGHNA and CDR2 YNFKEQ. The CDR3 covers 15 residues.